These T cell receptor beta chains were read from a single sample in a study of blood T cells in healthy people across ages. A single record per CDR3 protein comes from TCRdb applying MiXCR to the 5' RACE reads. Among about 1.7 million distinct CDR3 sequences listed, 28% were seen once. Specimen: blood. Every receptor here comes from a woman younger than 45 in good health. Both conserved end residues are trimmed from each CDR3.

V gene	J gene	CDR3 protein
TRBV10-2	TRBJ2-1	VSSPGLGDYEQF
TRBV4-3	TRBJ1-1	ASSQVYRDTEAF
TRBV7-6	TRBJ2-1	ASSLDILAASYNEQF
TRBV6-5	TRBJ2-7	ASSYSNHADEQY
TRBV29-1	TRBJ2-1	SSSGGSPYNEQF
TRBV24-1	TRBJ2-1	ATSDLSGEAYNEQF
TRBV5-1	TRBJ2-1	ASSLEPRQGAYNEQF
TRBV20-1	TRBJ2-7	SAHPGRDRFGVGQY
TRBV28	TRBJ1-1	ASRTQRRENTEAF
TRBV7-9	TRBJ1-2	ASSLAGGTSDGYT
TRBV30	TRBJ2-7	ASNNPQGSSYEQY
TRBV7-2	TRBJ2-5	ASSFGGSETQY
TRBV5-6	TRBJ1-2	ASSLGFTGLYYGYT
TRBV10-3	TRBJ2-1	AIWAGGLYNEQF
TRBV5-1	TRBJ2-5	ASSPEGLAGSFVTQY
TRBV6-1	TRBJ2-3	ASTLAADTQY
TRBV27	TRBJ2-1	ASKQGPSYTEQF
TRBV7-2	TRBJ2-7	ASSLGLASEQY
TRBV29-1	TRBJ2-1	SLTTGRGYNEQF
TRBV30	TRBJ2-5	AWSPGAGGQTQY
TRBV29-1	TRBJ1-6	SVRDPDSPLH
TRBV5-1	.	ASSLALVGGQSEQY
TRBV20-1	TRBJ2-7	SAGGYSPGEQY
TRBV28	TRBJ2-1	ASSGFLAGAGDNEQF
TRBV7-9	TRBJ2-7	ASSGAGRVYEQY
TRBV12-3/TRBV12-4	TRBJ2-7	ASSTQGRGPYEQY
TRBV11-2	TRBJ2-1	ASSRGTVGNEQF
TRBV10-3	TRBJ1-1	AISRNGQGKHSAEAF
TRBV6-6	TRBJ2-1	ASSKVAGKRHEQF
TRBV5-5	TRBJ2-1	ASSADRVRYNEQF
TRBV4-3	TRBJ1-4	ASSREDDRVTNEKLF
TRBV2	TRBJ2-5	ASSGQEHGSLETQY
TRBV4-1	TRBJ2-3	ASSQGIQNTDTQY
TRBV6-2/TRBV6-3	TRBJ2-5	ASKRTGGAGIETQY
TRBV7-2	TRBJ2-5	ATASWGQETQY
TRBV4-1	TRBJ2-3	ASSQGGSVPTDTQY
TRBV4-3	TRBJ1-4	ASSQGDQGTYEKLF
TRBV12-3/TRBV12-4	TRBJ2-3	ASSLYSGSADTQY
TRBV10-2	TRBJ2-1	ASIFSGANEQF
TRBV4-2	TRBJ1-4	ASSQDSMGTNEKLF
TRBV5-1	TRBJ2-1	ASGSEGDEQF
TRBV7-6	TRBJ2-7	ASSLREPLWEQY
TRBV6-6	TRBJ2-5	ASSRTIRPQY
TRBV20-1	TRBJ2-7	SAIAGGFYEQY
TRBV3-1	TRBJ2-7	ASSQDTGAWSSYEQY
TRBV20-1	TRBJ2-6	SALRGGSGANVLT